This T cell receptor (beta chain) stems from a study of blood T cell repertoires in COVID-19 (dated by TCRdb to the early 2020s). Study-wide context: Samples covering the acute and convalescent phases of COVID-19 were provided by collaborators in the United States, Italy and Spain. A freely available public database, intended as a resource for researchers studying the immune response to SARS-CoV-2, is where the repertoires were released. HLA class I and class II types, where available, came from metadata supplied by the sample provider rather than from assay-based typing. The samples were drawn from two sources: the first 160 participants of the ongoing ImmuneRACE study, and over 950 subjects contributed by 6 global collaborators. Sample metadata almost always included a de-identified subject ID, COVID-19 status, age in years and sex. The prospective study material was composed of cDNA or gDNA derived from T cells, B-cell-depleted T cells, or PBMCs. The dataset comprised deeply sampled blood TCRbeta repertoires from subjects exposed to, actively infected with, or recovered from COVID-19. The paper's findings and limits, for the study overall: Clinical and demographic metadata were provided uncurated, with the amount varying by source and participant.

The collaborating institutions used their own protocols to collect whole blood in K2EDTA tubes. For TCRbeta analysis, collaborators shipped samples in one of three forms: frozen whole blood, isolated PBMCs, or DNA extracted from either of those sample types. From the cysteine up to the phenylalanine, the CDR3 has a length of 13 residues. The CDR3 DNA has 39 bases and is translated from base 1. According to the germline V gene, CDR1 reads SGDLS and CDR2 reads YYNGEE. The junction carries 6 bases between V and J, which are trimmed by 0 bases and 4 bases respectively. With regard to this clone: Its antigen is currently not known. No qualities accompany the bases; no much larger clone lies one base away.

TCRbeta CDR3 regions were amplified from genomic DNA using the immunoSEQ Assay, a bias-controlled multiplex PCR. Per the original workflow: The number of nucleated cells in each sample was estimated by amplification of reference gene primers within the assay. To quantify the absolute abundance of each unique TCRbeta CDR3 rearrangement, sequence reads were collapsed and filtered. For each sample, productive Simpson clonality was calculated by taking the square root of Simpson's diversity index across productive rearrangements. TCRdb took this table from immuneACCESS and kept in-frame rearrangements with V and J called. Such tables lack part of the clones; where checked against another copy, unresolved V genes explain under half of the gap, and the rest is unexplained. The DNA was the basis for D and trimming; V, J and clone size are from that table. For this sample the table gives more than 250,000 clones, of which over 75% were detected only once. The biggest ten clones account for 1% of the sample.

This receptor was taken from a man in his fifties or sixties with active or convalescent COVID-19. Input material: peripheral blood. The sequence links TRBV9 to TRBJ2-3, with a tentative D gene TRBD2 over 5 matching bases. Here is the DNA: TGTGCCAGCAGCGTAGGAGGGTCAGATACGCAGTATTTT. Its amino acids are CASSVGGSDTQYF. Extended through the reference TRBV9 and TRBJ2-3 proteins, this CDR3 yields the full variable domain: DSGVTQTPKHLITATGQRVTLRCSPRSGDLSVYWYQQSLDQGLQFLIQYYNGEERAKGNILERFSAQQFPDLHSELNLSSLELGDSALYFCASSVGGSDTQYFGPGTRLTVL.